This entry describes one TCR beta chain. These data come from a study of regulatory T cells in long-lasting Graves disease. Time point given: newly diagnosed GD, antithyroid drugs for less than 3 months. PBMC RNA was the source of the TCR library. Both iRepertoire HTBI primers and Arm-PCR of CDR3 regions were used to build the TCR beta libraries. TCRdb re-called the multiplex PCR reads with MiXCR, one entry per CDR3 protein. This table holds about 540,000 distinct CDR3 sequences, roughly 13% found once. The same data also went into a second study, on T cells in Graves' hyperthyroidism and ophthalmopathy.

This receptor was taken from a man younger than 40 with Graves disease. The specimen comprised peripheral blood mononuclear cells (PBMCs), sampled at new diagnosis, from a patient treated with antithyroid drugs.

CDR3 bases: TGCAGTGCTAGAGATTGGTTTCCCGAGGATACGCAGTATTTT. Its translation is CSARDWFPEDTQYF. The chain employs TRBV20-1 and TRBJ2-3; D is unresolved. V was shortened by 0 bases and J by 6 bases, with 13 bases between the two germline ends. Germline V CDR1 and CDR2: DFQATT, SNEGSKA (reference sequence). This CDR3 region has 14 residues.